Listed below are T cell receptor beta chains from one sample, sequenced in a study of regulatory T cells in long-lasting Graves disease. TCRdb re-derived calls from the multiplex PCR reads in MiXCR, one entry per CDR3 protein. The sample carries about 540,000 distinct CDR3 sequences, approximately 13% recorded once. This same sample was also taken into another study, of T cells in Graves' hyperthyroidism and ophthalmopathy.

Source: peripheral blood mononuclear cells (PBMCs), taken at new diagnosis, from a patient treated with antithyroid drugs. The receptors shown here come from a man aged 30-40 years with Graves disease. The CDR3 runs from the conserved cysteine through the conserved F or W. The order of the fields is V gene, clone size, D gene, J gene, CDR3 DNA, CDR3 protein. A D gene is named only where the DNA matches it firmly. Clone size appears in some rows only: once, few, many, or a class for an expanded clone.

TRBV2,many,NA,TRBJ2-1,TGTGCCAGCAGTGAATGGGCTAGTGGGAATGAGCAGTTCTTC,CASSEWASGNEQFF
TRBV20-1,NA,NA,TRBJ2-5,TGCAGTGCTAGTTTTTTTCGGATCCAAGAGACCCAGTACTTC,CSASFFRIQETQYF
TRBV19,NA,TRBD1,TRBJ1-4,TGTGCCAGTAGTATGGGACAGGGGGCAGAAAAACTGTTTTTT,CASSMGQGAEKLFF
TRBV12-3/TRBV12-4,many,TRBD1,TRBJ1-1,TGTGCCAGCACCACACAGGGGGCGGTCACTGAAGCTTTCTTT,CASTTQGAVTEAFF
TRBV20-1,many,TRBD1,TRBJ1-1,TGCAGCACCCTCAAGGGGGCGGAAACTGAAGCTTTCTTT,CSTLKGAETEAFF
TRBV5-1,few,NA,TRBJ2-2,TGCGCCAGCAGGGATCTCACCGGGGAGCTGTTTTTT,CASRDLTGELFF
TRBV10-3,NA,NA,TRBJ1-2,TGTGCCATCAGTGAGTCAGAGGGTTCTAAGCTAACTAACTATGGCTACACCTTC,CAISESEGSKLTNYGYTF
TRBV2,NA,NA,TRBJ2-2,TGTGCCAGCAGTGAGCGTTATGAAGGGGAGCTGTTTTTT,CASSERYEGELFF
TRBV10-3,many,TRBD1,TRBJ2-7,TGTGCCATCAGTGGGGGGACAGACGCGTACGAGCAGTACTTC,CAISGGTDAYEQYF
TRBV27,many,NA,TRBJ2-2,TGTGCCAGCTCTGTAACGGGAGACCCCGGGGAGCTGTTTTTT,CASSVTGDPGELFF
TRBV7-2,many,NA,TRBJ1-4,TGTGCCAGCAGCTTCCGGGGGCGTAATGAAAAACTGTTTTTT,CASSFRGRNEKLFF